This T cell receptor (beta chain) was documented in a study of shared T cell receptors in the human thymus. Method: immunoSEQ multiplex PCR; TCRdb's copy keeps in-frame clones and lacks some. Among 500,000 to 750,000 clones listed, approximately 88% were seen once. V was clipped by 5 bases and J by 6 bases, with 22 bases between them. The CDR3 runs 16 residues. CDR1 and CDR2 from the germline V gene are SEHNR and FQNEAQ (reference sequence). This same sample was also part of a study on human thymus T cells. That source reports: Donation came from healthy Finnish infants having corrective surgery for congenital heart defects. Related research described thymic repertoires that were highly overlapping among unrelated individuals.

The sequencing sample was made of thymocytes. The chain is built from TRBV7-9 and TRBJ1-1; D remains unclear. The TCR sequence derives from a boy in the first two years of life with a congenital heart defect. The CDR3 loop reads CASSPRKFAREAEAFF. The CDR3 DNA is TGTGCCAGCAGCCCCAGAAAGTTCGCACGGGAGGCTGAAGCTTTCTTT.